One and the same sample provided the 15 T cell receptor beta chains below, sequenced in a study of vaccination and CD4 T cells after COVID-19. Oncomine TCR Beta short-read sequencing was applied to DNA from cultured CD4+ T cells. From the PCR reads, TCRdb called clonotypes with MiXCR, one entry per CDR3 protein. The sample has around 19,000 distinct CDR3 sequences, about 39% seen once. Their specific antigens are unknown. This sample's treatment: approximately nine-day PBMC culture with coronavirus spike peptide pools or control peptides (ViraFEST assay). Material: CD4+ T cells from blood, cultured in vitro, obtained before SARS-CoV-2 vaccination. The receptor source for this set is a human donor who had recovered from COVID-19.

This clonotype has just a few counts. The chain combines TRBV5-6 with TRBJ1-2, with D maybe TRBD1 (6 bases). The CDR3 consists of 13 residues. Per the germline V gene, CDR1 is SGHDT and CDR2 is YYEEEE. Trimming left V 1 base short and J 5 bases short, with 9 bases between. The CDR3 protein is CASSLRQGYGYTF. CDR3 in DNA: TGTGCCAGCAGCTTGAGGCAGGGGTATGGCTACACCTTC.

This clonotype was counted a few times. The V call is TRBV7-8, the J call TRBJ2-3; D uncertain. Germline-derived CDR1 and CDR2 are SGHVS and FQNEAQ. The V and J ends lost 5 bases and 4 bases respectively, with 13 bases between them. This CDR3 is 14 amino acids long. The CDR3 DNA follows: TGTGCCAGCAGCCTCGTGGTCGGCCCAGATACGCAGTATTTT. Protein: CASSLVVGPDTQYF. The full variable domain, completed using reference TRBV7-8 and TRBJ2-3, is GAGVSQSPRYKVAKRGQDVALRCDPISGHVSLFWYQQALGQGPEFLTYFQNEAQLDKSGLPSDRFFAERPEGSVSTLKIQRTQQEDSAVYLCASSLVVGPDTQYFGPGTRLTVL.

The rearrangement uses TRBV7-3 and TRBJ2-3, with 10 positions matching TRBD2. Losses at the gene ends were 1 base for V and 3 bases for J; bases not matched to a gene: 7. This CDR3 is built from 17 residues. The germline CDR1 and CDR2 sequences are SGHTA and FQGTGA. The CDR3 here is CASSLMPGLASTDTQYF. DNA of the CDR3: TGTGCCAGCAGCTTAATGCCGGGACTAGCGTCGACAGATACGCAGTATTTT.

The rearrangement links TRBV6-2 or TRBV6-3 to TRBJ2-2; perhaps D is TRBD1 or TRBD2 (5 bases each). Germline V gives CDR1 MNHEY, CDR2 SVGEGT. CDR3 length equals 13 residues. The V end lost 10 bases, the J end lost 4 bases, and 13 bases lay between the germline ends. For the CDR3, the DNA is TGTGCCACCCGATGGGGGACCACCGGGGAGCTGTTTTTT. Its protein is CATRWGTTGELFF.

The CDR3 DNA reads as TGTGCCACCTTAGGCCTAGGGAGCACAGATACGCAGTATTTT. This encodes CATLGLGSTDTQYF. This rearrangement joins TRBV10-3 to TRBJ2-3; D gene uncertain. In germline, CDR1 is ENHRY, CDR2 SYGVKD. The CDR3 totals 14 residues. Between the trimmed V and J ends, which lost 10 bases and 0 bases, there was a span of 14 bases.

The chain couples TRBV19 to TRBJ1-2; weak D call: TRBD1 (5 bases). Trimming shortened V by 5 bases and J by 7 bases, and 14 bases separated the two germline ends. Germline CDR1 is LNHDA and CDR2 is SQIVND (reference sequence). The CDR3 runs to 13 residues. The CDR3 DNA reads as TGTGCCAGTAGTTCTCCAGGGAAGGGTGGCTACACCTTC. Translating gives CASSSPGKGGYTF.

The chain recombines TRBV7-2 with TRBJ2-2; D is unclear. The germline V gene has CDR1 SGHTA and CDR2 FQGNSA. The ends were cut back, 2 bases at V and 1 base at J, with 2 bases in the middle. The CDR3 is 13 residues long. The CDR3 sequence: CASSLKNTGELFF. The CDR3 DNA reads as TGTGCCAGCAGCTTAAAGAACACCGGGGAGCTGTTTTTT.

V and J are TRBV12-3 or TRBV12-4 and TRBJ1-5; TRBD1 is a possible D gene (5 bases). The CDR3 sequence is 16 residues long. V was shortened by 5 bases and J by 7 bases, with 21 bases between the two germline ends. The CDR3 reads CASSPSYWGGEQPQHF. The CDR3, as DNA: TGTGCCAGCAGTCCGTCGTATTGGGGCGGCGAACAGCCCCAGCATTTT.

The rearrangement links TRBV7-2 to TRBJ1-5; tentatively, D is TRBD1 (6 bases). This CDR3 spans 16 amino acids. The V gene's germline CDR1 is SGHTA and CDR2 FQGNSA. V was trimmed by 0 bases and J by 7 bases, leaving 16 bases between them. CDR3 DNA: TGTGCCAGCAGCTTAGCTGGGAAGGGGGGGGAACAGCCCCAGCATTTT. It is translated as CASSLAGKGGEQPQHF.

This clonotype was observed a handful of times. V usage is TRBV30 and J usage is TRBJ2-5; D call uncertain. The CDR3 is made up of 13 amino acids. Germline V CDR1 and CDR2: GTSNPN, SVGIG (reference sequence). The ends were cut back, 0 bases at V and 2 bases at J, with 7 bases in the middle. DNA for the CDR3: TGTGCCTGGAGTGTACAACAGCAAGAGACCCAGTACTTC. Its translation is CAWSVQQQETQYF.

This chain links TRBV19 with TRBJ1-1; a possible D gene is TRBD1 (6 bases). The length of the CDR3 is 14 residues. V shed 10 bases and J shed 1 base, with 16 bases lying between them. Germline lookup yields CDR1 LNHDA and CDR2 SQIVND (reference sequence). The CDR3 nucleotides are TGTGCCACCAGTCCGGGACAAAAGAACACTGAAGCTTTCTTT. Residues: CATSPGQKNTEAFF.

The CDR3 DNA is TGTGCCAGCAGTTACCTGGGACAGGGGGTAGAGACCCAGTACTTC. This gives the protein CASSYLGQGVETQYF. The J gene is TRBJ2-5, the V gene TRBV6-5; 11 bases are shared with TRBD1. J gave up 4 bases and V 2 bases, and 3 bases lay outside the gene matches. The length of the CDR3 is 15 residues. In germline, CDR1 is MNHEY, CDR2 SVGAGI.

There are a few counts of this clonotype. V usage is TRBV11-1 and J usage is TRBJ2-3; no reliable D call. The length of the CDR3 is 15 residues. In germline, CDR1 is SGHAT, CDR2 FQDESV (reference sequence). V was shortened by 1 base and J by 6 bases, with 14 bases between the two germline ends. The CDR3, as DNA: TGTGCCAGCAGCTTAGGGCCCACCGAAGGGGATACGCAGTATTTT. Translating it yields CASSLGPTEGDTQYF.

The rearrangement uses TRBV6-5 and TRBJ1-5; D gene uncertain. CDR3 length: 13 amino acids. V dropped 2 bases and J dropped 11 bases, with 13 bases sitting between them. From germline, CDR1 is MNHEY and CDR2 SVGAGI. This CDR3 reads CASSYGTGSAQHF. As DNA, the CDR3 is TGTGCCAGCAGTTACGGTACGGGTTCGGCCCAGCATTTT.

The V and J genes are TRBV7-2 and TRBJ2-1; D gene unclear. Germline loops: CDR1 SGHTA, CDR2 FQGNSA. V was shortened by 3 bases and J by 4 bases, with 4 bases between the two germline ends. This CDR3 has 12 residues. The CDR3 nucleotides are TGTGCCAGCAGCTTCGGGTACAATGAGCAGTTCTTC. Translated: CASSFGYNEQFF.